The 5 T cell receptor beta chains below all came from one sample that was sequenced in a study of radiation and T cells in renal cell carcinoma. The time point denotes: baseline pretreatment blood. The treatment here: 15 Gy SBRT to primary tumor, nephrectomy 4 weeks later. The data were produced by immunoSEQ multiplex PCR, yet TCRdb's version contains in-frame clones alone and is incomplete. The table has about 21,000 clones, 80% seen once. Sequencing used blood, obtained from a patient whose treatment included radiotherapy and nephrectomy. The origin of the receptors is a man in his sixties with renal cell carcinoma.

The chain combines TRBV5-1 with TRBJ2-7, with D tentatively TRBD1 (6 bases). The CDR3 totals 15 residues. V lost 5 bases, J lost 1 base, and 16 bases lay in between. Germline-derived CDR1 and CDR2 are SGHRS and YFSETQ. CDR3: CASRKLPDSSYEQYF. The CDR3 DNA is TGCGCCAGCAGAAAACTTCCGGACAGTTCCTACGAGCAGTACTTC.

The V call is TRBV5-1, the J call TRBJ2-7; 7 nucleotides agree with TRBD2. This CDR3 is 14 amino acids long. CDR1 and CDR2 (germline): SGHRS, YFSETQ. The junction had 6 bases not matched to a gene; V was cut back by 4 bases and J by 2 bases. The CDR3 DNA reads TGCGCCAGCAGCCCGATAGCGGGTGCCTACGAGCAGTACTTC. This codes for CASSPIAGAYEQYF.

V usage is TRBV9 and J usage is TRBJ2-3, with D hard to call. The CDR3 runs 14 residues. V gave up 0 bases and J gave up 6 bases, with 11 bases separating them. Germline CDR1 and CDR2: SGDLS and YYNGEE. For the CDR3, the DNA is TGTGCCAGCAGCGTAGATAGTTTCCCTGATACGCAGTATTTT. Its translation: CASSVDSFPDTQYF.

The DNA of the CDR3 is TGTGCCTGGAAAGAGGTAGATACGCAGTATTTT. This codes for CAWKEVDTQYF. This rearrangement joins TRBV30 to TRBJ2-3; no reliable D call. Germline V CDR1 and CDR2: GTSNPN, SVGIG (reference sequence). Trimming removed 4 bases at V and 5 bases at J, with 7 bases between. This CDR3 is built from 11 residues. Looking up the rest from reference TRBV30 and TRBJ2-3 gives the full variable domain: SQTIHQWPATLVQPVGSPLSLECTVEGTSNPNLYWYRQAAGRGLQLLFYSVGIGQISSEVPQNLSASRPQDRQFILSSKKLLLSDSGFYLCAWKEVDTQYFGPGTRLTVL.

V gene TRBV7-9 combines with J gene TRBJ2-3; no clear D. Trimming removed 6 bases from V and 0 bases from J, with 7 bases in between. Germline assignment: CDR1 SEHNR and CDR2 FQNEAQ (reference sequence). The CDR3 length is 13 residues. The CDR3, as DNA: TGTGCCAGCAGATACCCTAGCACAGATACGCAGTATTTT. It encodes CASRYPSTDTQYF.